This T cell receptor (beta chain) was captured in a study of T cells in tumors and immune-related adverse events. Trimming pared 5 bases from V and 12 bases from J, leaving 17 bases between. The CDR3 is 12 residues long. Per germline, CDR1 SGHDT and CDR2 YYEEEE. TCRdb's table, derived via immunoSEQ multiplex PCR, lists solely in-frame clones and lacks some. The sample lists about 22,000 clones, over 80% occurring once. The specimen was lymph node tissue, collected from a patient treated with anti-PD-1 therapy. This clonotype was sampled from a female donor with metastatic renal cell carcinoma. This chain uses TRBV5-6 with TRBJ1-2, with D perhaps matching TRBD1 (5 bases). The CDR3 DNA follows: TGTGCCAGCAGTCGCCAGTGGGACGCGAACACCTTC. Protein product: CASSRQWDANTF.